Described below is a single T cell receptor beta chain sequence and its context. Authors' methods: From reference gene primer amplification, estimates of nucleated cell counts were derived. TCRdb's copy holds only in-frame clones and misses some; the assay was immunoSEQ multiplex PCR. V, J and clone size are taken as reported in that table, and D and trimming were inferred from the DNA itself. This sample has around 140,000 clones; around 86% occur once, and the top ten carry more than 8%. This CDR3 comprises 17 residues. J gave up 4 bases and V 4 bases, and 9 bases lay outside the gene matches. Germline V gene lookup returns CDR1 KGHDR and CDR2 SFDVKD. These data are taken from a study of blood T cell repertoires in COVID-19. Looking at the study overall: Collection of acute and convalescent COVID-19 samples took place in the United States, Italy and Spain. Sample material is recorded as cDNA or gDNA derived from T cells, B-cell-depleted T cells, or PBMCs.

The gene calls are TRBV24-1 and TRBJ2-1, with TRBD1 matching over 10 bases. What was sequenced was peripheral blood. This TCR derives from a human donor in a cohort sampled during active COVID-19. DNA of the CDR3: TGTGCCACCAGTGAGTCGACAGGGGGCGCATATTACAATGAGCAGTTCTTC. Protein sequence: CATSESTGGAYYNEQFF.